The clone carrying this T cell receptor beta chain appeared a few times. Its antigen is not known. The source of the sample is a study of a mutant IDH1 vaccine in newly diagnosed glioma. Study context: Following radiotherapy alone, or alongside temozolomide cycles, vaccination was started after an interval of 4-6 weeks. Patients' prior therapy spanned radiotherapy, temozolomide, or both; most underwent both. Study conclusions and caveats: Alterations occurring in top peripheral T cell clonotypes seemed unrelated to pseudoprogression.

Trimming shortened V by 1 base and J by 7 bases, and 10 bases separated the two germline ends. CDR3 length: 12 residues. Germline V gene sequence: CDR1 GTSNPN, CDR2 SVGIG (reference sequence). Stated time point: week 47, end of study. One vaccine dose held 300 ug of mutant IDH1 20-mer peptide and came with topical imiquimod. Method: immunoSEQ multiplex PCR; TCRdb's copy keeps in-frame clones and lacks some. Found here are about 94,000 clones, about nine tenths of them singletons; the top ten hold 0.75% to 0.95%. The sample in question was PBMCs, obtained from a glioma patient whose treatment included an IDH1 peptide vaccine. The rearrangement uses TRBV30 and TRBJ1-2; unclear D gene. This TCR came from a woman aged 50 to 65 with glioma. CDR3: CAWSALGGGYTF. CDR3 DNA: TGTGCCTGGAGTGCGTTGGGAGGTGGCTACACCTTC. Full variable domain (remainder filled in from reference TRBV30 and TRBJ1-2): SQTIHQWPATLVQPVGSPLSLECTVEGTSNPNLYWYRQAAGRGLQLLFYSVGIGQISSEVPQNLSASRPQDRQFILSSKKLLLSDSGFYLCAWSALGGGYTFGSGTRLTVV.